The 8 T cell receptor beta chains presented below share a single source sample, sequenced in a study of control samples from healthy donors and cancer patients. Sequencing was performed with immunoSEQ multiplex PCR; in TCRdb, only in-frame clones are kept and a portion is missing. The table records over 150,000 clones, roughly 94% of them present only once. Material for sequencing was PBMCs. The receptors stem from a man aged 60 to 75 with colorectal cancer.

This chain joins TRBV19 and TRBJ2-5; 8 positions match TRBD1. The trim removed 4 bases at V and 2 bases at J, leaving 3 bases unmatched. Germline CDR1 reads LNHDA; CDR2 reads SQIVND (reference sequence). The CDR3 runs to 14 residues. This CDR3 is CASSTWTGQETQYF. The CDR3 DNA reads as TGTGCCAGTAGTACATGGACAGGGCAAGAGACCCAGTACTTC.

The chain combines TRBV27 with TRBJ1-2; D possibly corresponds to TRBD1 (5 bases). Trimming pared 5 bases from V and 8 bases from J, leaving 15 bases between. The CDR3 is 13 residues long. Germline V gene lookup returns CDR1 MNHEY and CDR2 SMNVEV (reference sequence). The CDR3 DNA reads as TGTGCCAGCAGTCAGACAGCTTACTCAGGCTACACCTTC. Amino acid sequence: CASSQTAYSGYTF.

This chain joins TRBV18 and TRBJ2-7; TRBD1 aligns across 7 bases. Germline V gene lookup returns CDR1 KGHSH and CDR2 LQKENI. The trim removed 4 bases at V and 2 bases at J, leaving 8 bases unmatched. The CDR3 has 15 amino acids. In nucleotides, the CDR3 is TGTGCCAGCTCACTAAGACAGGGTGGTCCCTACGAGCAGTACTTC. Its protein is CASSLRQGGPYEQYF.

This clone has only a few counts. The chain uses TRBV15 and TRBJ1-4, with D perhaps matching TRBD1 (5 bases). V was pared by 0 bases and J by 8 bases, with 13 bases between. The CDR3 totals 15 residues. Germline V CDR1 and CDR2: LNHNV, YYDKDF (reference sequence). The CDR3 region is CATSRDLGEREKLFF. Written as DNA, the CDR3 is TGTGCCACCAGCAGAGATCTAGGGGAGCGGGAAAAACTGTTTTTT. The entire variable domain, with the rest obtained from reference TRBV15 and TRBJ1-4, is as follows: DAMVIQNPRYQVTQFGKPVTLSCSQTLNHNVMYWYQQKSSQAPKLLFHYYDKDFNNEADTPDNFQSRRPNTSFCFLDIRSPGLGDTAMYLCATSRDLGEREKLFFGSGTQLSVL.

The chain employs TRBV19 and TRBJ1-5; D might be TRBD1 (6 bases). V lost 3 bases and J 3 bases, leaving 15 bases between the germline ends. The CDR3 is made up of 16 amino acids. Germline V lookup: CDR1 LNHDA, CDR2 SQIVND (reference sequence). The CDR3 reads CASSMSEGVDNQPQHF. CDR3 nucleotide sequence: TGTGCCAGTAGTATGTCGGAGGGGGTTGACAATCAGCCCCAGCATTTT. The whole variable domain, filled in from reference TRBV19 and TRBJ1-5, reads DGGITQSPKYLFRKEGQNVTLSCEQNLNHDAMYWYRQDPGQGLRLIYYSQIVNDFQKGDIAEGYSVSREKKESFPLTVTSAQKNPTAFYLCASSMSEGVDNQPQHFGDGTRLSIL.

The genes are TRBV10-3 and TRBJ1-3; TRBD1 is a possible D gene (5 bases). CDR1 ENHRY and CDR2 SYGVKD come from the germline V gene. The CDR3 length is 16 residues. V was clipped by 5 bases and J by 0 bases, with 14 bases between them. Here the CDR3 DNA reads TGTGCCATCAGTCCTACTGACAGCCGCTCTGGAAACACCATATATTTT. Translating gives CAISPTDSRSGNTIYF.

Only one count was recorded for this clone. V gene TRBV9 combines with J gene TRBJ1-1; TRBD1 might be the D (5 bases). Trimming shortened V by 0 bases and J by 1 base, and 13 bases separated the two germline ends. Per the germline V gene, CDR1 is SGDLS and CDR2 is YYNGEE. This CDR3 comprises 16 residues. The CDR3 nucleotides read TGTGCCAGCAGCGTAGGGGCAGGGTGGGCGAACACTGAAGCTTTCTTT. Translated, it gives CASSVGAGWANTEAFF. The full variable domain, in which reference TRBV9 and TRBJ1-1 provide the parts outside the CDR3, is DSGVTQTPKHLITATGQRVTLRCSPRSGDLSVYWYQQSLDQGLQFLIQYYNGEERAKGNILERFSAQQFPDLHSELNLSSLELGDSALYFCASSVGAGWANTEAFFGQGTRLTVV.

This chain links TRBV11-1 with TRBJ2-1, with 8 nucleotides matching TRBD2. J was trimmed by 7 bases and V by 5 bases; bases with no gene match: 10. The germline V gene has CDR1 SGHAT and CDR2 FQDESV (reference sequence). The CDR3 covers 15 residues. The CDR3 nucleotides are TGTGCCAGCAGCCCGCGTTCGGGGGGGAGAAATGAGCAGTTCTTC. Its translation: CASSPRSGGRNEQFF. Full variable domain (missing parts from reference TRBV11-1 and TRBJ2-1): EAEVAQSPRYKITEKSQAVAFWCDPISGHATLYWYRQILGQGPELLVQFQDESVVDDSQLPKDRFSAERLKGVDSTLKIQPAELGDSAMYLCASSPRSGGRNEQFFGPGTRLTVL.